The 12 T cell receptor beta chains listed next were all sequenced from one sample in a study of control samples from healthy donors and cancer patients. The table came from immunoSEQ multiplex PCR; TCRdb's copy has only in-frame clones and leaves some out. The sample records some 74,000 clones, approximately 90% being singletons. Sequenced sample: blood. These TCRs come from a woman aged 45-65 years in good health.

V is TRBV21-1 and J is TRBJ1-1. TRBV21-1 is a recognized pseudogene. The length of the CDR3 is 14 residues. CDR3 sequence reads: CASSKDPDLILAFF. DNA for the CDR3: TGTGCCAGCAGCAAGGACCCTGATCTGATTTTAGCTTTCTTT.

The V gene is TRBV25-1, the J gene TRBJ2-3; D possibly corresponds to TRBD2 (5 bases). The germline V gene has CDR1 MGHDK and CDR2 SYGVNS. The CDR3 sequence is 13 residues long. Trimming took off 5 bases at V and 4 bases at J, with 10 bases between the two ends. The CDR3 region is CASSKGLPDTQYF. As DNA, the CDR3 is TGTGCCAGCAGTAAAGGACTGCCAGATACGCAGTATTTT.

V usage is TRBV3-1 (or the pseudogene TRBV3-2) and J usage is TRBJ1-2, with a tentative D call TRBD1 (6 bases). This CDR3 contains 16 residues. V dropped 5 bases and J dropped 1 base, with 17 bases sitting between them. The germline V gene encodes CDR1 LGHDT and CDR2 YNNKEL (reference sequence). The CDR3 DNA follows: TGTGCCAGCAGCGAAAACCAGGGGAGGGTTAACTATGGCTACACCTTC. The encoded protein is CASSENQGRVNYGYTF.

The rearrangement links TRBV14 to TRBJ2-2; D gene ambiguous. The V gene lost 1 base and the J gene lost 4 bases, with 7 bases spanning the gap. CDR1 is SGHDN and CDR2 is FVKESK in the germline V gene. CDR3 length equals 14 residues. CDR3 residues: CASSQVRVTGELFF. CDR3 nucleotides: TGTGCCAGCAGCCAAGTAAGGGTCACCGGGGAGCTGTTTTTT.

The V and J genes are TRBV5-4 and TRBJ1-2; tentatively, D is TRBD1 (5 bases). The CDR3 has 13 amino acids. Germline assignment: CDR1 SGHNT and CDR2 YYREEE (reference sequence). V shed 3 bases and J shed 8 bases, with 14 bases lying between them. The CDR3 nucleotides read TGTGCCAGCAGCTCGGGTAGCAGGGACGGCTACACCTTC. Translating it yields CASSSGSRDGYTF.

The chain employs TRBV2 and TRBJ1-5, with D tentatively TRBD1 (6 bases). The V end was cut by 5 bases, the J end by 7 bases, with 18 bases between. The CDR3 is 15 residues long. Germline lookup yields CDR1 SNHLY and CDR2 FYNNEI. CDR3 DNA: TGTGCCAGCAGTTTACAGGGATCCCCCCGGCAGCCCCAGCATTTT. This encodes CASSLQGSPRQPQHF.

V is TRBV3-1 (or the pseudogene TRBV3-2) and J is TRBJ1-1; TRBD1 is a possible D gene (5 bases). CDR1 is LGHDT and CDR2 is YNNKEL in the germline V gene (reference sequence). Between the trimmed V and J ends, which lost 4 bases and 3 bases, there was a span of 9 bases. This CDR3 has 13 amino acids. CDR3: CASSLLGDTEAFF. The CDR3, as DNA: TGTGCCAGCAGCCTGTTAGGGGACACTGAAGCTTTCTTT.

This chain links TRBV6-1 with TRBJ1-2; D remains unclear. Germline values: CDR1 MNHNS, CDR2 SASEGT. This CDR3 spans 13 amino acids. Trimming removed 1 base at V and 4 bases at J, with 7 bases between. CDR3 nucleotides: TGTGCCAGCAGTGAAGTTATGGCCTATGGCTACACCTTC. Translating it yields CASSEVMAYGYTF.

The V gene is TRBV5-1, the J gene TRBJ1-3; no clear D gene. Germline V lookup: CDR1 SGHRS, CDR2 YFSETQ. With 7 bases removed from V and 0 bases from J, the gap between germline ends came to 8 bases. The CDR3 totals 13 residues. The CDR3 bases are TGCGCCAGCCGGGCCAGCTCTGGAAACACCATATATTTT. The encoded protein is CASRASSGNTIYF. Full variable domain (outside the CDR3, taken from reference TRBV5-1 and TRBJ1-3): KAGVTQTPRYLIKTRGQQVTLSCSPISGHRSVSWYQQTPGQGLQFLFEYFSETQRNKGNFPGRFSGRQFSNSRSEMNVSTLELGDSALYLCASRASSGNTIYFGEGSWLTVV.

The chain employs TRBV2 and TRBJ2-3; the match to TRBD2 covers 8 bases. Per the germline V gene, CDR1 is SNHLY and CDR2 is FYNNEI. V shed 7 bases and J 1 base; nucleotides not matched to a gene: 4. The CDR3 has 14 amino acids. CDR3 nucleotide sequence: TGTGCCAGCAACGGCGGGGGGCGCACAGATACGCAGTATTTT. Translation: CASNGGGRTDTQYF.

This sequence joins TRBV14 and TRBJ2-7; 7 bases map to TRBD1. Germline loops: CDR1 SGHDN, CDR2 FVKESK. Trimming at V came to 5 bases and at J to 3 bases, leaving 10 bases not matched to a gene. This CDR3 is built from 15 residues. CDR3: CASSYWTGPLYEQYF. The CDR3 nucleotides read TGTGCCAGCAGCTATTGGACAGGCCCGCTCTACGAGCAGTACTTC.

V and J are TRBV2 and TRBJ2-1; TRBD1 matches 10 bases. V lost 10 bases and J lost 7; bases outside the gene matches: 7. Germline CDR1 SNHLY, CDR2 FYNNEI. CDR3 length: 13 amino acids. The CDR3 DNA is TGTGCCACCCACCGGGACAGGGGAAATGAGCAGTTCTTC. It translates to CATHRDRGNEQFF.